This TCR beta chain was captured by sequencing in a study of blood T cell repertoires in COVID-19. As for the study in general: Samples came from the United States, Italy and Spain, spanning acute and convalescent COVID-19.

Here immunoSEQ multiplex PCR was the method, and the copy in TCRdb shows in-frame clones only, minus some. The sample has 250,000 to 300,000 clones, around 88% seen once; the top ten hold more than 6.5%. This CDR3 has 14 residues. Germline CDR1 and CDR2: GTSNPN and SVGIG (reference sequence). Trimming shortened V by 0 bases and J by 2 bases, and 11 bases separated the two germline ends. Sequencing was carried out using peripheral blood. The chain couples TRBV30 to TRBJ2-7, with unresolved D. The source of this sequence is a woman in her thirties who had recovered from COVID-19. The CDR3 DNA reads as TGTGCCTGGAGTGTAACGCCAGGAACCTACGAGCAGTACTTC. Encoded protein: CAWSVTPGTYEQYF.